The clone carrying this TCR beta chain was counted ten times or more. What it binds is unknown. Each CDR3 protein gets one entry after TCRdb re-called the multiplex PCR reads with MiXCR. The sample lists about 25,000 distinct CDR3 sequences, roughly 21% occurring once. This sample is part of a study of breast tumors, draining lymph nodes, adjacent tissues. Study observations and caveats: Tumor TCR diversity was below lymph nodes but above nontumor tissue. Most tumor T cells seemingly derive from lymph node, then expand in tumor. Tumor T cell lymph node origin was a supported hypothesis, not proven.

V trimming: 3 bases; J trimming: 8 bases; junction bases outside the gene matches: 8. The CDR3 is made up of 14 amino acids. The germline V gene has CDR1 SEHNR and CDR2 FQNEAQ (reference sequence). V and J are TRBV7-9 and TRBJ1-2; 8 nucleotides agree with TRBD1. Material: breast tumor tissue. This sequence was found in a female donor with breast cancer. Some clones in this sample may be carry-over from other donors' samples. The CDR3 loop is CASSFTGGVDGYTF. CDR3 sequence (DNA): TGTGCCAGCAGCTTTACAGGGGGGGTAGACGGCTACACCTTC.